These T cell receptor beta chains were read from a single sample in a study of spatial heterogeneity in lung cancer. TCRdb analysed the 5' RACE reads with MiXCR anew, one entry per CDR3 protein. The table shows approximately 8,800 distinct CDR3 sequences, with around 5.4% occurring only once. The source material was lung tumor tissue, sampled at surgery. The source of these receptors is a male donor with early-stage non-small cell lung cancer. Each CDR3 is given with its conserved first and last residue. The order of the fields is clone size, D gene, J gene, V gene, CDR3 protein, CDR3 DNA. The D gene is left open where the match is weak. Not all rows give a size; the values are once, few, many and, for expanded clones, a class.

>-|-|TRBJ2-5|TRBV20-1
CSASSQPVLWDQYF
TGCAGTGCTAGTTCCCAGCCAGTTTTATGGGACCAGTACTTC
>many|TRBD2|TRBJ2-3|TRBV20-1
CSARDLAGGLDTQYF
TGCAGTGCTAGAGACCTAGCGGGAGGGCTGGATACGCAGTATTTT
>medium-sized|-|TRBJ1-2|TRBV29-1
CSVEGGRSYGYTF
TGCAGCGTTGAAGGAGGGCGGTCCTATGGCTACACCTTC
>few|-|TRBJ2-7|TRBV10-3
CAISEAQLYEQYF
TGTGCCATCAGTGAGGCTCAGCTTTACGAGCAGTACTTC
>large|-|TRBJ1-1|TRBV6-5
CASSYGGTGGAFF
TGTGCCAGCAGTTACGGCGGCACAGGCGGGGCTTTCTTT
>-|TRBD1|TRBJ1-1|TRBV11-2
CASSLLSGQGDTEAFF
TGTGCCAGCAGCTTACTCTCGGGACAGGGGGACACTGAAGCTTTCTTT
>many|-|TRBJ1-1|TRBV6-1
CASRDPTGEAFF
TGTGCCAGCAGGGACCCCACAGGGGAAGCTTTCTTT
>few|-|TRBJ1-1|TRBV12-3/TRBV12-4
CASRGGPNTEAFF
TGTGCCAGCAGGGGGGGACCTAACACTGAAGCTTTCTTT
>medium-sized|-|TRBJ1-2|TRBV5-6
CASSLRQAHGYTF
TGTGCCAGCAGCTTGCGACAGGCTCATGGCTACACCTTC
>many|TRBD1|TRBJ2-3|TRBV7-2
CASSPGQHTDTQYF
TGTGCCAGCAGCCCGGGACAGCACACAGATACGCAGTATTTT
>many|TRBD1|TRBJ1-6|TRBV5-1
CASSLGTGVYAGSPLHF
TGCGCCAGCAGCTTGGGGACAGGGGTTTACGCGGGTTCACCCCTCCACTTT
>many|TRBD2|TRBJ2-2|TRBV28
CASSSSAGGTGELFF
TGTGCCAGCAGTTCCTCTGCGGGAGGGACCGGGGAGCTGTTTTTT
>many|TRBD1|TRBJ2-7|TRBV5-1
CASSPTGGLYEQYF
TGCGCCAGCAGCCCGACAGGGGGTTTGTACGAGCAGTACTTC
>many|-|TRBJ1-1|TRBV9
CASSVAGGYEAFF
TGTGCCAGCAGCGTAGCCGGAGGTTATGAAGCTTTCTTT
>many|-|TRBJ1-1|TRBV3-1
CASSQGDRNTEAFF
TGTGCCAGCAGCCAAGGGGACCGGAACACTGAAGCTTTCTTT
>many|-|TRBJ1-1|TRBV29-1
CSVEKGGEAFF
TGCAGCGTTGAAAAAGGGGGTGAAGCTTTCTTT
>few|TRBD1|TRBJ2-5|TRBV15
CATSRDLTRTGLQETQYF
TGTGCCACCAGCAGGGACCTTACCCGGACAGGGCTTCAAGAGACCCAGTACTTC
>many|TRBD2|TRBJ2-5|TRBV5-4
CASSTGGGQETQYF
TGTGCCAGCAGCACTGGGGGGGGCCAAGAGACCCAGTACTTC
>many|-|TRBJ1-6|TRBV7-2
CASSLRLNSPLHF
TGTGCCAGCAGCTTACGCTTGAATTCACCCCTCCACTTT
>once|-|TRBJ2-7|TRBV7-8
CASSSYPRYEQYF
TGTGCCAGCAGCTCCTATCCACGTTACGAGCAGTACTTC
>many|-|TRBJ2-1|TRBV10-3
CASLGDRRNEQFF
TGTGCCTCCCTTGGGGATCGTCGGAATGAGCAGTTCTTC
>-|-|TRBJ1-1|TRBV5-6
CASNSYTEAFF
TGTGCCAGCAACTCCTACACTGAAGCTTTCTTT
>many|TRBD1|TRBJ1-1|TRBV6-5
CASSRDRGEGTEAFF
TGTGCCAGCAGTCGGGACAGGGGGGAAGGCACTGAAGCTTTCTTT
>many|-|TRBJ2-7|TRBV5-1
CASSLGHSGEQYF
TGCGCCAGCAGCTTGGGGCATAGCGGCGAGCAGTACTTC
>many|-|TRBJ2-1|TRBV12-3/TRBV12-4
CASIPRDSTYNEQFF
TGTGCCAGCATCCCCCGGGACTCTACTTACAATGAGCAGTTCTTC
>many|-|TRBJ1-2|TRBV18
CASSPPVGYGYTF
TGTGCCAGCTCACCCCCGGTAGGCTATGGCTACACCTTC
>many|TRBD2|TRBJ2-3|TRBV7-7
CASSSSGELTDTQYF
TGTGCTAGCAGCTCTAGCGGGGAGTTAACAGATACGCAGTATTTT
>medium-sized|-|TRBJ2-1|TRBV29-1
CSVAHFNGSKIDEQFF
TGCAGCGTGGCCCATTTTAACGGGAGTAAAATCGATGAGCAGTTCTTC
>many|-|TRBJ1-2|TRBV20-1
CSARPFRGDSYGYTF
TGCAGTGCTAGACCCTTCAGGGGCGATTCCTATGGCTACACCTTC
>many|TRBD2|TRBJ2-3|TRBV10-3
CAIRLAGPTDTQYF
TGTGCCATCAGACTAGCGGGACCCACAGATACGCAGTATTTT
>many|-|TRBJ1-5|TRBV6-1
CASRRKGNQPQHF
TGTGCCAGCAGGAGAAAAGGGAATCAGCCCCAGCATTTT
>many|TRBD1|TRBJ1-1|TRBV5-1
CASSLVPGGRNTEAFF
TGCGCCAGCAGCTTGGTACCAGGGGGCAGGAACACTGAAGCTTTCTTT
>many|-|TRBJ2-3|TRBV27
CASSLNRADTQYF
TGTGCCAGCAGTTTAAATCGAGCAGATACGCAGTATTTT
>-|-|TRBJ1-5|TRBV4-3
CASSQDMASQPQHF
TGCGCCAGCAGCCAAGATATGGCAAGTCAGCCCCAGCATTTT
>many|-|TRBJ2-7|TRBV6-5
CASSYRHGSYEQYF
TGTGCCAGCAGTTACCGTCACGGGAGCTACGAGCAGTACTTC
>-|-|TRBJ1-4|TRBV20-1
CSASEVGIGDEKLFF
TGCAGTGCTTCCGAAGTGGGGATAGGGGATGAAAAACTGTTTTTT
>many|-|TRBJ1-2|TRBV20-1
CSARDLALGYTF
TGCAGTGCTAGAGATCTGGCACTTGGCTACACCTTC
>many|-|TRBJ2-5|TRBV11-1
CASSETGYNSQETQYF
TGTGCCAGCAGCGAAACCGGGTACAATTCCCAAGAGACCCAGTACTTC
>-|TRBD2|TRBJ2-3|TRBV6-2/TRBV6-3
CASSYPNGRILPDTQYF
TGTGCCAGCAGTTATCCCAACGGGAGGATCCTCCCAGATACGCAGTATTTT
>many|TRBD2|TRBJ2-5|TRBV7-9
CASSQGLADQETQYF
TGTGCCAGCAGTCAGGGACTAGCGGACCAAGAGACCCAGTACTTC
>few|TRBD2|TRBJ2-1|TRBV7-6
CASSLDASGYYNEQFF
TGTGCCAGCAGCTTAGATGCTAGCGGCTACTACAATGAGCAGTTCTTC
>few|-|TRBJ2-1|TRBV11-3
CASSLGVSDNNEQFF
TGTGCCAGCAGCTTAGGTGTGTCAGATAACAATGAGCAGTTCTTC
>-|TRBD2|TRBJ2-3|TRBV7-6
CASSLYSVPGGPGDTQYF
TGTGCCAGCAGCTTGTACAGCGTTCCGGGGGGGCCCGGAGATACGCAGTATTTT
>many|-|TRBJ1-1|TRBV7-2
CASSLYRNTEAFF
TGTGCCAGCAGCTTATACAGAAACACTGAAGCTTTCTTT
>many|TRBD1|TRBJ2-1|TRBV20-1
CSANRGVGSEQFF
TGCAGTGCTAACAGGGGGGTCGGCAGTGAGCAGTTCTTC
>-|TRBD1|TRBJ1-5|TRBV29-1
CSVGQGASNQPQHF
TGCAGCGTCGGACAGGGGGCTTCCAATCAGCCCCAGCATTTT
>few|TRBD1|TRBJ2-7|TRBV28
CASSLGLYRDRGYEQYF
TGTGCCAGCAGTTTAGGGCTCTACCGAGACAGGGGATACGAGCAGTACTTC
>few|-|TRBJ2-1|TRBV12-3/TRBV12-4
CASSFGLETDEQFF
TGTGCCAGCAGTTTTGGACTTGAGACCGATGAGCAGTTCTTC
>few|TRBD1|TRBJ1-5|TRBV9
CASSATGTSNQPQHF
TGTGCCAGCAGCGCGACAGGGACTAGCAATCAGCCCCAGCATTTT
>few|TRBD1|TRBJ2-7|TRBV12-3/TRBV12-4
CASSHETGPEQYF
TGTGCCAGCAGCCACGAGACAGGGCCCGAGCAGTACTTC
>many|-|TRBJ1-5|TRBV3-1
CASSQAWQGDQPQHF
TGTGCCAGCAGCCAAGCTTGGCAGGGAGATCAGCCCCAGCATTTT
>many|-|TRBJ2-2|TRBV7-8
CASSFASKTGELFF
TGTGCCAGCAGCTTTGCTAGTAAGACCGGGGAGCTGTTTTTT
>many|-|TRBJ2-1|TRBV24-1
CATSDPKQVHEQFF
TGTGCCACCAGTGACCCTAAACAGGTACATGAGCAGTTCTTC
>many|TRBD1|TRBJ1-5|TRBV12-3/TRBV12-4
CASSATGTGEWQPQHF
TGTGCCAGCAGTGCAACCGGGACAGGGGAATGGCAGCCCCAGCATTTT
>many|-|TRBJ1-1|TRBV18
CASSPRGHMNTEAFF
TGTGCCAGCTCACCACGGGGACACATGAACACTGAAGCTTTCTTT
>many|-|TRBJ2-5|TRBV9
CASSWAGAETQYF
TGTGCCAGCAGCTGGGCAGGGGCAGAGACCCAGTACTTC
>medium-sized|-|TRBJ2-7|TRBV6-5
CASSLGGEQYF
TGTGCCAGCAGTCTCGGGGGAGAGCAGTACTTC